This is a list of T cell receptor beta chains from one sample in a study of blood T cells in healthy people across ages. TCRdb re-called the 5' RACE reads with MiXCR, one entry per CDR3 protein. The sample lists 1.5 million to 2 million distinct CDR3 sequences, 28% occurring once. Sequenced: blood. All receptors come from a woman in her 30s in good health. Both conserved end residues are part of each CDR3. D genes are given only for firm matches. Some rows mark clone size as missing; the rest say once, few, many or name a class of expanded clone.

v_call: TRBV14; d_call: TRBD1; j_call: TRBJ2-1; clone_size: .; cdr3_nt: TGTGCCAGCAGCCAATTATCGGGACAGTCCTACAATGAGCAGTTCTTC; cdr3_aa: CASSQLSGQSYNEQFF
v_call: TRBV7-3; d_call: .; j_call: TRBJ2-1; clone_size: .; cdr3_nt: TGTGCCAGCAGTTATACTCCGGGCCCCCTTCCCCATGAGCAGTTCTTC; cdr3_aa: CASSYTPGPLPHEQFF
v_call: TRBV20-1; d_call: .; j_call: TRBJ1-1; clone_size: .; cdr3_nt: TGCAGTGCTAAGGGCAGCCGGAACACTGAAGCTTTCTTT; cdr3_aa: CSAKGSRNTEAFF
v_call: TRBV20-1; d_call: .; j_call: TRBJ2-7; clone_size: few; cdr3_nt: TGCAGTGCTAGAGAAGCCGGACGTGGTAGCTACGAGCAGTACTTC; cdr3_aa: CSAREAGRGSYEQYF
v_call: TRBV7-6; d_call: TRBD2; j_call: TRBJ2-3; clone_size: many; cdr3_nt: TGTGCCAGCAGCTTAGGGTCTAGCGGGAGCACAGATACGCAGTATTTT; cdr3_aa: CASSLGSSGSTDTQYF
v_call: TRBV6-2/TRBV6-3; d_call: TRBD2; j_call: TRBJ2-1; clone_size: few; cdr3_nt: TGTGCCAGCGGTCGTGCGGGAGACAATGAGCAGTTCTTC; cdr3_aa: CASGRAGDNEQFF
v_call: TRBV12-3/TRBV12-4; d_call: .; j_call: TRBJ2-7; clone_size: .; cdr3_nt: TGTGCCAGCGGGGCAGCGTACGAGCAGTACTTC; cdr3_aa: CASGAAYEQYF
v_call: TRBV12-3/TRBV12-4; d_call: .; j_call: TRBJ2-4; clone_size: many; cdr3_nt: TGTGCCAGCAGTTTAAAGAGCATTCAGTACTTC; cdr3_aa: CASSLKSIQYF
v_call: TRBV14; d_call: .; j_call: TRBJ2-2; clone_size: few; cdr3_nt: TGTGCCAGCAGCCTAAGTCCGGGACGGAACACCGGGGAGCTGTTTTTT; cdr3_aa: CASSLSPGRNTGELFF
v_call: TRBV28; d_call: .; j_call: TRBJ1-5; clone_size: .; cdr3_nt: TGTGCCAGTTGGGGGGGCGTTAATCAGCCCCAGCATTTT; cdr3_aa: CASWGGVNQPQHF
v_call: TRBV2; d_call: TRBD2; j_call: TRBJ2-6; clone_size: many; cdr3_nt: TGTGCCAGCACAACTCCCGGGGGGGGTACTGGGGCCAACGTCCTGACTTTC; cdr3_aa: CASTTPGGGTGANVLTF
v_call: TRBV28; d_call: TRBD2; j_call: TRBJ2-1; clone_size: many; cdr3_nt: TGTGCCAGCAGTCCGGCGGTTAGCGGGAGAAGGAATGAGCAGTTCTTC; cdr3_aa: CASSPAVSGRRNEQFF
v_call: TRBV12-3/TRBV12-4; d_call: TRBD1; j_call: TRBJ1-4; clone_size: .; cdr3_nt: TGTGCCAGCACCCCGGGACAGGCGGATGAAAAACTGTTTTTT; cdr3_aa: CASTPGQADEKLFF
v_call: TRBV14; d_call: .; j_call: TRBJ2-2; clone_size: .; cdr3_nt: TGTGCCAGCAGCCAAGCCCTGGTTGTTGGGGAGCTGTTTTTT; cdr3_aa: CASSQALVVGELFF
v_call: TRBV12-3/TRBV12-4; d_call: .; j_call: TRBJ2-3; clone_size: .; cdr3_nt: TGTGCCAGCACCCGGACTCTTCGGGGAGATACGCAGTATTTT; cdr3_aa: CASTRTLRGDTQYF
v_call: TRBV7-2; d_call: TRBD1; j_call: TRBJ2-7; clone_size: many; cdr3_nt: TGTGCCAGCAGCTTGGACAGGTTCGGACTTTCCCGGTACGAGCAGTACTTC; cdr3_aa: CASSLDRFGLSRYEQYF
v_call: TRBV6-5; d_call: TRBD1; j_call: TRBJ1-5; clone_size: few; cdr3_nt: TGTGCCAGCAGCCCGGACAGGGCCCACAATCAGCCCCAGCATTTT; cdr3_aa: CASSPDRAHNQPQHF
v_call: TRBV27; d_call: .; j_call: TRBJ2-5; clone_size: .; cdr3_nt: TGTGCCAGCAGTCCTCCCGAGAGCGTGTACCAAGAGACCCAGTACTTC; cdr3_aa: CASSPPESVYQETQYF
v_call: TRBV7-9; d_call: TRBD2; j_call: TRBJ2-7; clone_size: few; cdr3_nt: TGTGCCAGCAGCCTAAGACTAGCGGAGTGTTTAGAGCAGTACTTC; cdr3_aa: CASSLRLAECLEQYF
v_call: TRBV12-3/TRBV12-4; d_call: TRBD2; j_call: TRBJ2-2; clone_size: .; cdr3_nt: TGTGCCAGCCAACTAGCGGGGAATACCGGGGAGCGGTTTTTT; cdr3_aa: CASQLAGNTGERFF
v_call: TRBV5-1; d_call: .; j_call: TRBJ2-5; clone_size: few; cdr3_nt: TGCGCCAGTACCGGGGCCGAGACCCAGTACTTC; cdr3_aa: CASTGAETQYF
v_call: TRBV5-1; d_call: .; j_call: TRBJ1-1; clone_size: few; cdr3_nt: TGCGCCAGCCAAAAGACAGATAACACTGAAGCTTTCTTT; cdr3_aa: CASQKTDNTEAFF
v_call: TRBV6-5; d_call: .; j_call: TRBJ2-1; clone_size: .; cdr3_nt: TGTGCCAGCAGTTACGGCGGATCGGATGAGCAGTTCTTC; cdr3_aa: CASSYGGSDEQFF
v_call: TRBV7-2; d_call: .; j_call: TRBJ1-1; clone_size: .; cdr3_nt: TGTGCCAGCAGCACTCCCGGAAGACCTGAAGCTTTCTTT; cdr3_aa: CASSTPGRPEAFF
v_call: TRBV7-3; d_call: .; j_call: TRBJ2-3; clone_size: .; cdr3_nt: TGTGCCAGCAGCTTAAGTCATAGCACAGATACGCAGTATTTT; cdr3_aa: CASSLSHSTDTQYF
v_call: TRBV7-9; d_call: .; j_call: TRBJ1-6; clone_size: .; cdr3_nt: TGTGCCAGCAGATCGAAGGGGGGGGGTTCCAATTCACCCCTCCACTTT; cdr3_aa: CASRSKGGGSNSPLHF
v_call: TRBV5-6; d_call: TRBD1; j_call: TRBJ2-1; clone_size: .; cdr3_nt: TGTGTCAGCACCCCTCTTCGGACAGGGCGAAACAATGAGCAGTTCTTC; cdr3_aa: CVSTPLRTGRNNEQFF
v_call: TRBV18; d_call: TRBD1; j_call: TRBJ1-6; clone_size: .; cdr3_nt: TGTGCCAGCTCACCACGGTTGGTGAAGGACAGGGTTGGTTCACCCCTCCACTTT; cdr3_aa: CASSPRLVKDRVGSPLHF
v_call: TRBV7-2; d_call: .; j_call: TRBJ1-6; clone_size: .; cdr3_nt: TGTGCCAGCAGCATACCCAGGGACGCCCGCCACTTT; cdr3_aa: CASSIPRDARHF
v_call: TRBV7-9; d_call: .; j_call: TRBJ1-5; clone_size: once; cdr3_nt: TGTGCCAGCAGCTTAGGTTCCGTACTAGGGGAGCCCCAGCATTTT; cdr3_aa: CASSLGSVLGEPQHF
v_call: TRBV12-3/TRBV12-4; d_call: TRBD1; j_call: TRBJ2-7; clone_size: many; cdr3_nt: TGTGCCAGCAGCCCAGAGGGACAGGTGACCAGCGGGCAGTACTTC; cdr3_aa: CASSPEGQVTSGQYF